This T cell receptor beta chain appears in the sequencing data of a study of T cell responses to AZD1222 COVID-19 vaccine. The data were produced by immunoSEQ multiplex PCR, yet TCRdb's version contains in-frame clones alone and is incomplete. Here the sample spans under 150,000 clones, around nine tenths being singletons. This clone was observed a handful of times. The CDR3 loop spans 13 amino acids. The junction had 6 bases not matched to a gene; V was cut back by 3 bases and J by 6 bases. Germline CDR1 reads SQVTM; CDR2 reads ANQGSEA. This specimen consisted of peripheral blood, obtained on day 0 of AZD1222 vaccination. The rearrangement links TRBV29-1 to TRBJ1-1; TRBD1 agrees at 8 bases. This TCR was recovered from an adult in good health. DNA for the CDR3: TGCAGCGTTGATGGGCAGGGGGCCCCTGAAGCTTTCTTT. Its protein product is CSVDGQGAPEAFF.